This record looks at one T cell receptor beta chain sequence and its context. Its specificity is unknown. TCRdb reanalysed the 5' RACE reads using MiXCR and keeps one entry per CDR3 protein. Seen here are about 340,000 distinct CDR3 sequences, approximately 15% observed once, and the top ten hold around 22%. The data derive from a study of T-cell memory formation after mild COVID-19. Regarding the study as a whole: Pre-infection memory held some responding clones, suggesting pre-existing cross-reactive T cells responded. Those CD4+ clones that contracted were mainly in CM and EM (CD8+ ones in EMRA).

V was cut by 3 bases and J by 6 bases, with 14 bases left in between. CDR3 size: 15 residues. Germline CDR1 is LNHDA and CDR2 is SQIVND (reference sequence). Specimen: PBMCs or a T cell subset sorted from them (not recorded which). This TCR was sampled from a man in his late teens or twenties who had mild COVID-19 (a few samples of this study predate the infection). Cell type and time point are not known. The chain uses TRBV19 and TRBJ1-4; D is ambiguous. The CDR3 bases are TGTGCCAGTAGTATCCACATCCGTGGGGATGAAAAACTGTTTTTT. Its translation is CASSIHIRGDEKLFF.